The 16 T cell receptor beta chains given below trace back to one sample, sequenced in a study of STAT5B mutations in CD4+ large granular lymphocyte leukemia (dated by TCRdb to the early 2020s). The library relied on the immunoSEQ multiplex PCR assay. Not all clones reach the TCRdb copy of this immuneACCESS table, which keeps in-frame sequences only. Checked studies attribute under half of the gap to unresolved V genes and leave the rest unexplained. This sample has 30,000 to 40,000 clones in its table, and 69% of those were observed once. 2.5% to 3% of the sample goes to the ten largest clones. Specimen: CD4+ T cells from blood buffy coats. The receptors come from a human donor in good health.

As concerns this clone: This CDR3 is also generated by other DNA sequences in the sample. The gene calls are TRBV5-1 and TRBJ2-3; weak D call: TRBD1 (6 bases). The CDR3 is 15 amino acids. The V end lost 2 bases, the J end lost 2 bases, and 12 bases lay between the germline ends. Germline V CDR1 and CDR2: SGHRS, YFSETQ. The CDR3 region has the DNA TGCGCCAGCAGCTTACAGGGTCGGGACACAGATACGCAGTATTTT. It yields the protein CASSLQGRDTDTQYF.

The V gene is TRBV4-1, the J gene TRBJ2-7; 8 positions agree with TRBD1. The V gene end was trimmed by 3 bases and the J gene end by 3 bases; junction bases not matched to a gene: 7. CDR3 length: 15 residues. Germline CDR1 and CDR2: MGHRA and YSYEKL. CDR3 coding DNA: TGCGCCAGCAGCCACCTCGGACAGGGAAGCTACGAGCAGTACTTC. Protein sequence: CASSHLGQGSYEQYF.

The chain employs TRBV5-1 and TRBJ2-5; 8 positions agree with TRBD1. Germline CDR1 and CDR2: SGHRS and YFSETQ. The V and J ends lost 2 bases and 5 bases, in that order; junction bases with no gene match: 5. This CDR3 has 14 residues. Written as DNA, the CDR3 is TGCGCCAGCAGCTTTCAGGGGGCAAGGGAGACCCAGTACTTC. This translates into CASSFQGARETQYF.

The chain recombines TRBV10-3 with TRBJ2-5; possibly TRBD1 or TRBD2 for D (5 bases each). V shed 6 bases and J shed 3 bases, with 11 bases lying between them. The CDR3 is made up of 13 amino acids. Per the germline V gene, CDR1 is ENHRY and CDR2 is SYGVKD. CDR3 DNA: TGTGCCATCAGGTGGGACCTTAAAGAGACCCAGTACTTC. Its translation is CAIRWDLKETQYF.

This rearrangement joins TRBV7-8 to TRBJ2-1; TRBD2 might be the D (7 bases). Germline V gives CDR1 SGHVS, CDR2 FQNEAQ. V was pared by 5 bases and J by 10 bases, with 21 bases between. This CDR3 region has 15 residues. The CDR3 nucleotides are TGTGCCAGCAGCCAAGGGGGGGTTTCTTCCACAGAGCAGTTCTTC. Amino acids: CASSQGGVSSTEQFF.

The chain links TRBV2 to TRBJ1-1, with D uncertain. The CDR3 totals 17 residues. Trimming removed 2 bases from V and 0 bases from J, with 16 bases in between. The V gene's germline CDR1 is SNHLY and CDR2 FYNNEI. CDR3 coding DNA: TGTGCCAGCAGTGAAAGATGGTACAGAGTAGTGAACACTGAAGCTTTCTTT. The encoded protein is CASSERWYRVVNTEAFF.

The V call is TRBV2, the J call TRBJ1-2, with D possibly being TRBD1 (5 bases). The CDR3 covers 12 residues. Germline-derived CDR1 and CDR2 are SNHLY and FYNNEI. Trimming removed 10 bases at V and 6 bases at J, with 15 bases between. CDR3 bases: TGTGCCACCGAGGGGCGATCGAATGGCTACACCTTC. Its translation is CATEGRSNGYTF.

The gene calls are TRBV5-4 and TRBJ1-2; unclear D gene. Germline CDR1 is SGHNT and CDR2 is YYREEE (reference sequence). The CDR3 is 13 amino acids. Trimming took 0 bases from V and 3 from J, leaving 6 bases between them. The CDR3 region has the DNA TGTGCCAGCAGCTTGGGCGGGGACTATGGCTACACCTTC. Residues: CASSLGGDYGYTF.

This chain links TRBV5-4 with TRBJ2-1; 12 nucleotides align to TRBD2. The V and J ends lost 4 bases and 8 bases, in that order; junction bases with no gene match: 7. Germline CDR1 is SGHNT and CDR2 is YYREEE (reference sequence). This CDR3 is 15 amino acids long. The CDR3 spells CASSPTSGGHDEQFF. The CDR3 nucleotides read TGTGCCAGCAGCCCGACTAGCGGGGGTCATGATGAGCAGTTCTTC. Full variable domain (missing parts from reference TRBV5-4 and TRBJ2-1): ETGVTQSPTHLIKTRGQQVTLRCSSQSGHNTVSWYQQALGQGPQFIFQYYREEENGRGNFPPRFSGLQFPNYSSELNVNALELDDSALYLCASSPTSGGHDEQFFGPGTRLTVL.

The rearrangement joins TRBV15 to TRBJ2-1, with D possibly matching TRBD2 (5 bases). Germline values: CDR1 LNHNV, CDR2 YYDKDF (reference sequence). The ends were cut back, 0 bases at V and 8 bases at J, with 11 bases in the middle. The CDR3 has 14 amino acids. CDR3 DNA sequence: TGTGCCACCAGCAGAGATGGGTCAGCGGATGAGCAGTTCTTC. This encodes CATSRDGSADEQFF. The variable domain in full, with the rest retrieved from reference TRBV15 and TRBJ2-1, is DAMVIQNPRYQVTQFGKPVTLSCSQTLNHNVMYWYQQKSSQAPKLLFHYYDKDFNNEADTPDNFQSRRPNTSFCFLDIRSPGLGDTAMYLCATSRDGSADEQFFGPGTRLTVL.

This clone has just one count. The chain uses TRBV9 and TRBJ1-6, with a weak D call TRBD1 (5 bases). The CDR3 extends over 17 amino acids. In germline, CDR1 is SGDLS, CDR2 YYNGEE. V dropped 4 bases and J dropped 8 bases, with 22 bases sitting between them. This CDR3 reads CASSTFGGSSADSPLHF. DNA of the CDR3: TGTGCCAGCAGCACATTCGGGGGATCTTCGGCGGATTCACCCCTCCACTTT.

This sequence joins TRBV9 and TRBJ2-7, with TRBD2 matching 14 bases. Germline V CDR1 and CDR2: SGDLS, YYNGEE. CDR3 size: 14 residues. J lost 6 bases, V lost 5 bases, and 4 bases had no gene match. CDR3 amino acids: CASSLTSGGVEQYF. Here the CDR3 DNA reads TGTGCCAGCAGTTTGACTAGCGGGGGGGTCGAGCAGTACTTC.

CDR3 amino acids: CASSQAMFGEQYF. The DNA for the CDR3 is TGTGCCAGCAGCCAAGCCATGTTTGGAGAGCAGTACTTC. V usage is TRBV4-2 and J usage is TRBJ2-7, with D unresolved. CDR1 and CDR2 (germline): LGHNA, YNFKEQ. This CDR3 has 13 residues. V shed 1 base and J shed 7 bases, with 11 bases lying between them.

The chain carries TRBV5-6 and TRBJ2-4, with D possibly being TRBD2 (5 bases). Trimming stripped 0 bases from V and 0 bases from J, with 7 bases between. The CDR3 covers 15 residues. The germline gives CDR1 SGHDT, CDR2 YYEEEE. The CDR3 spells CASSLGRRAKNIQYF. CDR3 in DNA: TGTGCCAGCAGCTTGGGGAGGAGAGCCAAAAACATTCAGTACTTC.

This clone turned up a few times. The CDR3 DNA follows: TGTGCCAGCAGCTTACAGGGCGGGGAAAATCAGCCCCAGCATTTT. Translated: CASSLQGGENQPQHF. This chain joins TRBV7-2 and TRBJ1-5; TRBD1 is a possible D gene (5 bases). There are 15 residues in the CDR3. CDR1 is SGHTA and CDR2 is FQGNSA in the germline V gene. Trimming removed 2 bases at V and 4 bases at J, with 12 bases between.

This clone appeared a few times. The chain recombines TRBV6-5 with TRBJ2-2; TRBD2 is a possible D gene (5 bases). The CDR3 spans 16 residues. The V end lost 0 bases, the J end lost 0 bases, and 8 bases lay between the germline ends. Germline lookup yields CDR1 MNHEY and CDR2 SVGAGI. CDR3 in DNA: TGTGCCAGCAGTTACTCCCCCGGGGCGAACACCGGGGAGCTGTTTTTT. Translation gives CASSYSPGANTGELFF.